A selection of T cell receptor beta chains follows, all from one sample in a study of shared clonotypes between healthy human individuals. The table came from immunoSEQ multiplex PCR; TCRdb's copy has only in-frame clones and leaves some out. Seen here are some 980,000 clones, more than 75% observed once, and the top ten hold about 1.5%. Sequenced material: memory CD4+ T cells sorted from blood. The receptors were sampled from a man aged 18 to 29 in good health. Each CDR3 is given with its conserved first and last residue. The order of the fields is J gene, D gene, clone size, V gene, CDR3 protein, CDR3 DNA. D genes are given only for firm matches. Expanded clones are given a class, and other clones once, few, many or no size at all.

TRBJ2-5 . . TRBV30 CAWLKGGTQYF TGTGCCTGGTTAAAAGGAGGGACCCAGTACTTC
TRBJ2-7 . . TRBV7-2 CASSKDRQYEQYF TGTGCCAGCAGCAAGGACAGACAATACGAGCAGTACTTC
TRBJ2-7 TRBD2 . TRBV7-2 CASSLGLAGGPVSPYEQYF TGTGCCAGCAGCTTAGGGCTAGCGGGGGGACCAGTGTCCCCCTACGAGCAGTACTTC
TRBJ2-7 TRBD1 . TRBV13 CASSFSTDLTYRDRGGDEQYF TGTGCCAGCAGCTTCTCTACCGATCTAACATACCGGGACAGGGGAGGCGACGAGCAGTACTTC
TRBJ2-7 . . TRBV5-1 CASSADYASYEQYF TGCGCCAGCAGCGCGGACTACGCTTCCTACGAGCAGTACTTC
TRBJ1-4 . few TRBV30 CAWSSRGEKLFF TGTGCCTGGAGTTCAAGGGGTGAAAAACTGTTTTTT
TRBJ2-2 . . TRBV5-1 CASSLSAANTGELFF TGCGCCAGCAGCTTGTCGGCAGCCAACACCGGGGAGCTGTTTTTT
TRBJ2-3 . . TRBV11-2 CASSLGLGTDTQYF TGTGCCAGCAGCTTAGGTCTAGGAACAGATACGCAGTATTTT
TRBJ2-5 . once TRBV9 CASSGGGTGQETQYF TGTGCCAGCAGCGGAGGAGGAACGGGACAAGAGACCCAGTACTTC
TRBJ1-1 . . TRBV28 CASSSTGEAFF TGTGCCAGCAGCTCCACTGGAGAAGCTTTCTTT
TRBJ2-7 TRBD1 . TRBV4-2 CASSQAFGDRVNEQYF TGTGCCAGCAGCCAAGCTTTTGGGGACAGGGTCAACGAGCAGTACTTC
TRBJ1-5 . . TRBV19 CASIPSTGGASNQPQHF TGTGCCAGTATCCCATCGACAGGCGGTGCGAGCAATCAGCCCCAGCATTTT
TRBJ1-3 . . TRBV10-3 CATEGSGNTIYF TGTGCCACGGAGGGCTCTGGAAACACCATATATTTT
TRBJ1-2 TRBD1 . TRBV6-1 CASSEALTGGGYTF TGTGCCAGCAGTGAAGCGCTTACAGGGGGCGGCTACACCTTC
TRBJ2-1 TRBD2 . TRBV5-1 CASSLKAGSSYNEQFF TGCGCCAGCAGCTTGAAAGCGGGATCCTCCTACAATGAGCAGTTCTTC
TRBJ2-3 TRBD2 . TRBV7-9 CASSSSGMHVTQYF TGTGCCAGCAGCTCTAGCGGGATGCACGTTACGCAGTATTTT
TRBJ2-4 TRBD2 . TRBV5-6 CASTIAGTGSKNIQYF TGTGCCAGCACCATAGCGGGGACGGGGTCCAAAAACATTCAGTACTTC
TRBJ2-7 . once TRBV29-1 CSVAPGGEQYF TGCAGCGTTGCCCCCGGGGGAGAGCAGTACTTC
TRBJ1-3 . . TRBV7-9 CASRTDISGNTIYF TGTGCCAGCAGGACAGACATCTCTGGAAACACCATATATTTT
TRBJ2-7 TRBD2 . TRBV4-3 CASSQDASGGLYEQYF TGCGCCAGCAGCCAAGATGCCAGCGGGGGACTCTACGAGCAGTACTTC
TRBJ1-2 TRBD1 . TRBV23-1 CASSAGQGYGYTF TGCGCCAGCAGTGCCGGACAGGGTTATGGCTACACCTTC
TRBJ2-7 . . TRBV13 CASSFTRGTFPSYEQYF TGTGCCAGCAGTTTTACCCGCGGGACTTTCCCCTCCTACGAGCAGTACTTC
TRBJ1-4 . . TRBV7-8 CASSPEATNEKLFF TGTGCCAGCAGCCCCGAGGCAACTAATGAAAAACTGTTTTTT
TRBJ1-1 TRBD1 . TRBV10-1 CASKGTGNTEAFF TGCGCCAGCAAAGGGACAGGGAACACTGAAGCTTTCTTT
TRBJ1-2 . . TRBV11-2 CASSLGGGTYGYTF TGTGCCAGCAGCCTAGGCGGGGGGACCTATGGCTACACCTTC
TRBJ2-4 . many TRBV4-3 CASSQEAGTKNIQYF TGCGCCAGCAGCCAAGAGGCAGGAACCAAAAACATTCAGTACTTC
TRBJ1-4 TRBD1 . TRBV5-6 CASSPDRGVEKLFF TGTGCCAGCAGCCCGGACAGGGGTGTCGAAAAACTGTTTTTT
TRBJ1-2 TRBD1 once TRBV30 CAWSVLGTGVGYTF TGTGCCTGGAGTGTACTGGGGACAGGGGTCGGCTACACCTTC
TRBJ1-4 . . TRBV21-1 CASSKSATNEKLFF TGTGCCAGCAGCAAAAGTGCAACTAATGAAAAACTGTTTTTT
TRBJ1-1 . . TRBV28 CASRIIGTEAFF TGTGCCAGCAGGATTATTGGCACTGAAGCTTTCTTT
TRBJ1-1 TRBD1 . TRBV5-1 CASSFSGQGNTEAFF TGCGCCAGCAGCTTTTCTGGACAGGGGAACACTGAAGCTTTCTTT